What follows are 21 T cell receptor beta chains derived from one specimen sequenced in a study of blood T cells in healthy people across ages. Alongside a J-beta primer mix, a sample-barcoded 5' primer served in a second PCR lasting about 7 to 12 cycles. TCRdb fed the 5' RACE reads into MiXCR, producing one record per CDR3 protein. The data hold some 1,000,000 distinct CDR3 sequences, with almost 25% observed a single time. This sample also appeared in a second study, on T cells of mothers and their children.

Sequencing was done on a sample of blood. Source of these receptors: a girl under 10 years old in good health.

The chain couples TRBV7-2 to TRBJ2-7, with D unclear. V was clipped by 2 bases and J by 2 bases, with 10 bases between them. The CDR3 runs to 14 residues. From germline, CDR1 is SGHTA and CDR2 FQGNSA. The CDR3 loop is CASSLLGWAYEQYF. The CDR3 coding sequence is TGTGCCAGCAGCTTACTAGGCTGGGCCTACGAGCAGTACTTC.

The chain carries TRBV6-6 and TRBJ2-7, with 7 positions matching TRBD2. J gave up 3 bases and V 2 bases, and 10 bases lay outside the gene matches. Per the germline V gene, CDR1 is MNHNY and CDR2 is SVGAGI (reference sequence). The CDR3 covers 16 residues. The CDR3 region is CASSYGSPSGGYEQYF. The CDR3 DNA reads TGTGCCAGCAGTTACGGGAGCCCTAGCGGAGGCTACGAGCAGTACTTC.

This clonotype has a handful of counts. The V gene is TRBV28, the J gene TRBJ2-5; D is ambiguous. The closer fit of TRBJ2-7 to the DNA end suggests the J call may be wrong. The CDR3 covers 15 residues. Germline V CDR1 and CDR2: MDHEN, SYDVKM. The CDR3 loop is CASTFSDGPQHEQYF. CDR3 nucleotides: TGTGCCAGCACCTTCAGCGACGGACCCCAACACGAGCAGTACTTC.

This clonotype showed up just a few times. The chain joins TRBV7-3 to TRBJ2-7; either TRBD1 or TRBD2 may supply D (5 bases each). The germline gives CDR1 SGHTA, CDR2 FQGTGA. The CDR3 has 14 residues. Deletions cut 2 bases from V and 3 bases from J, with 11 bases between. The CDR3 coding sequence is TGTGCCAGCAGCTTATGGGGGAGAAACTACGAGCAGTACTTC. It specifies CASSLWGRNYEQYF.

The gene calls are TRBV7-8 and TRBJ2-5, with 9 bases aligning to TRBD1. The CDR3 is 16 amino acids. Trimming removed 5 bases from V and 5 bases from J; junction bases left unmatched: 12. Germline CDR1 SGHVS, CDR2 FQNEAQ. CDR3 residues: CASSGRRDRVPETQYF. Here the CDR3 DNA reads TGTGCCAGCAGCGGCCGCCGGGACAGGGTCCCCGAGACCCAGTACTTC.

This clonotype was detected a few times. This chain links TRBV10-3 with TRBJ2-1; 8 positions match TRBD2. With V trimmed by 5 bases and J by 5 bases, 2 bases remained unmatched. The germline gives CDR1 ENHRY, CDR2 SYGVKD. The CDR3 is 13 amino acids. This CDR3 is CAISPGLDNEQFF. CDR3 DNA sequence: TGTGCCATCAGTCCGGGACTAGACAATGAGCAGTTCTTC.

The gene calls are TRBV29-1 and TRBJ2-3; possibly TRBD1 for D (6 bases). The CDR3 consists of 15 residues. V was clipped by 4 bases and J by 3 bases, with 17 bases between them. CDR1 and CDR2 (germline): SQVTM, ANQGSEA. The CDR3 sequence: CSVVGNRERTDTQYF. The CDR3 DNA follows: TGCAGCGTTGTCGGGAACAGGGAAAGGACAGATACGCAGTATTTT.

The sample holds a few counts of this clonotype. The rearrangement links TRBV5-4 to TRBJ1-4; D is ambiguous. Germline V lookup: CDR1 SGHNT, CDR2 YYREEE (reference sequence). CDR3 length: 15 amino acids. V was cut by 1 base and J by 0 bases, with 7 bases left in between. CDR3 DNA: TGTGCCAGCAGCTTGCCAGGACCAACTAATGAAAAACTGTTTTTT. Translation: CASSLPGPTNEKLFF.

The chain employs TRBV28 and TRBJ2-3; possible D gene TRBD1, 6 bases. Germline loops: CDR1 MDHEN, CDR2 SYDVKM. The CDR3 has 14 amino acids. With 8 bases removed from V and 4 bases from J, the gap between germline ends came to 16 bases. The CDR3 sequence is CASSVRGLSDTQYF. The DNA for the CDR3 is TGTGCCAGCTCGGTCAGGGGTTTGTCAGATACGCAGTATTTT.

The chain carries TRBV6-1 and TRBJ1-4, with a weak D call TRBD1 (5 bases). The CDR3 totals 14 residues. Germline-derived CDR1 and CDR2 are MNHNS and SASEGT. Trimming removed 5 bases at V and 8 bases at J, with 15 bases between. The CDR3 DNA is TGTGCCAGCAGTCCGGACAACGTGGGGGAAAAACTGTTTTTT. It translates to CASSPDNVGEKLFF.

This clonotype has just a few counts. The CDR3 bases are TGTGCCAGCAGCCAAGAAATCTCGGGACTAGCGGATAAAGAGACCCAGTACTTC. Protein product: CASSQEISGLADKETQYF. The rearrangement joins TRBV3-1 to TRBJ2-5; TRBD2 aligns across 11 bases. Per germline, CDR1 LGHDT and CDR2 YNNKEL (reference sequence). V shed 0 bases and J 3 bases; nucleotides not matched to a gene: 9. The CDR3 has 18 residues.

The V gene is TRBV15, the J gene TRBJ2-1; 8 bases line up with TRBD2. Germline CDR1 and CDR2: LNHNV and YYDKDF (reference sequence). The J segment lost 1 base and the V segment lost 0 bases, leaving 2 bases of the junction unmatched. CDR3 length: 16 residues. CDR3 loop: CATSREAGVSYNEQFF. CDR3 sequence (DNA): TGTGCCACCAGCAGAGAAGCGGGAGTGTCCTACAATGAGCAGTTCTTC.

The chain has TRBV6-5 and TRBJ1-5; D remains ambiguous. CDR1 and CDR2 (germline): MNHEY, SVGAGI. This CDR3 region has 13 residues. The ends were cut back, 5 bases at V and 7 bases at J, with 12 bases in the middle. The CDR3 sequence is CASSRFLGQPQHF. CDR3 DNA: TGTGCCAGCAGTCGCTTTCTGGGGCAGCCCCAGCATTTT.

This clonotype showed up just a few times. The V call is TRBV7-2, the J call TRBJ2-7; D is perhaps TRBD1 or TRBD2 (5 bases each). Trimming removed 5 bases from V and 3 bases from J, with 11 bases in between. Germline assignment: CDR1 SGHTA and CDR2 FQGNSA. The CDR3 consists of 13 residues. CDR3 residues: CASSHGTDYEQYF. The CDR3 bases are TGTGCCAGCAGCCACGGGACCGACTACGAGCAGTACTTC.

The chain employs TRBV4-1 and TRBJ1-4, with D possibly matching TRBD1 (6 bases). The CDR3 has 15 amino acids. Per the germline V gene, CDR1 is MGHRA and CDR2 is YSYEKL. Trimming took 2 bases from V and 11 from J, leaving 18 bases between them. CDR3 protein: CASSQPASEGGKLFF. The CDR3 nucleotides are TGCGCCAGCAGCCAACCGGCAAGCGAGGGGGGGAAACTGTTTTTT.

This rearrangement joins TRBV29-1 to TRBJ2-3; D is undetermined. CDR1 and CDR2 (germline): SQVTM, ANQGSEA. This CDR3 contains 12 residues. DNA of the CDR3: TGCAGTGAGCAAGAAGGGCTGAATACGCAGTATTTT. This encodes CSEQEGLNTQYF.

This clonotype was picked up a small number of times. In DNA form, the CDR3 reads TGTGCCACTCTGGGACAGGGGGCCTACGAGCAGTACTTC. Amino acid sequence: CATLGQGAYEQYF. The chain couples TRBV10-3 to TRBJ2-7; 11 nucleotides agree with TRBD1. In germline, CDR1 is ENHRY, CDR2 SYGVKD. Trimming took 10 bases from V and 2 from J; bases not matched to a gene: 4. CDR3 length: 13 residues.

This clonotype was counted ten times or more. This sequence joins TRBV15 and TRBJ2-3; D may be TRBD1 (6 bases). The CDR3 covers 14 residues. Looked up from germline, CDR1 is LNHNV and CDR2 is YYDKDF (reference sequence). V lost 6 bases to trimming and J lost 0 bases, with 10 bases between them. CDR3 nucleotide sequence: TGTGCCACCAGTGACAGGAGCAGCACAGATACGCAGTATTTT. Its translation: CATSDRSSTDTQYF.

The rearrangement joins TRBV29-1 to TRBJ2-2, with TRBD1 identical over 8 bases. J gave up 8 bases and V 5 bases, and 1 base lay outside the gene matches. This CDR3 spans 11 amino acids. Germline CDR1 and CDR2: SQVTM and ANQGSEA. CDR3 nucleotides: TGCAGCGTTCGACAGGGGGGGGAGCTGTTTTTT. Its protein is CSVRQGGELFF.

This clonotype was seen only a few times. The J gene is TRBJ1-1, the V gene TRBV6-6, with unresolved D. The CDR3 totals 11 residues. CDR1 is MNHNY, CDR2 SVGAGI, per germline (reference sequence). Trimming cost V 8 bases and J 2 bases, with 6 bases left between them. The CDR3 coding sequence is TGTGCCAGCCCCAGTAACACTGAAGCTTTCTTT. The encoded protein is CASPSNTEAFF.

This clonotype was seen a few times. V is TRBV29-1 and J is TRBJ2-7, with TRBD2 matching over 10 bases. This CDR3 is built from 15 residues. The germline V gene encodes CDR1 SQVTM and CDR2 ANQGSEA. V lost 0 bases and J lost 1; bases outside the gene matches: 3. Written as DNA, the CDR3 is TGCAGCGTTGAAGAAGGAGCGGGGGGGTCCTACGAGCAGTACTTC. As protein: CSVEEGAGGSYEQYF.